Sequencing of this T cell receptor (beta chain) was carried out in a study of blood T cell repertoires in COVID-19. Overall study context: Italy, Spain and the United States were the sources of the convalescent and acute COVID-19 samples.

The CDR3 is 16 residues long. From germline, CDR1 is SGHRS and CDR2 YFSETQ. Germline trimming cut 0 bases from V and 7 bases from J; bases unmatched to any gene: 5. Authors' data handling: Estimated nucleated cell counts came from reference gene primer amplification. Repertoires were generated with immunoSEQ multiplex PCR, while TCRdb's copy carries only in-frame clones and drops some. D and trimming come from the DNA, and the V and J calls and clone size come from that table. There are 150,000 to 200,000 clones in the sample; nearly 90% occur only once, and 20% to 25% lies in the top ten. Material: peripheral blood. This sequence originates from a man in his 60s with active or convalescent COVID-19. The chain has TRBV5-1 and TRBJ2-1; 12 bases align to TRBD1. CDR3 DNA sequence: TGCGCCAGCAGCTTGGGCGGGACAGGGGGCCTAAATGAGCAGTTCTTC. As protein: CASSLGGTGGLNEQFF.